The present T cell receptor (beta chain) was sequenced within a study of blood T cell repertoires in COVID-19. Turning to the study itself: There were acute and convalescent COVID-19 samples, and they came from the United States, Italy and Spain. T cells, B-cell-depleted T cells, or PBMCs provided the cDNA or gDNA that served as material.

CDR3 length: 18 amino acids. Germline V gives CDR1 MGHRA, CDR2 YSYEKL. Trimming took 0 bases from V and 4 from J, leaving 21 bases between them. Per the study methods: Quantification of nucleated cells was approximated via reference gene primer amplification. Generated by immunoSEQ multiplex PCR, the TCRdb table keeps only in-frame clones and is missing some. For V, J and clone size, that table is used; D and trimming come from the DNA. The table shows some 120,000 clones, with over 55% occurring only once. Source material: peripheral blood. J is TRBJ1-2 and V is TRBV4-1, with no clear D. The sequence was obtained from a woman in her 70s with acute or convalescent COVID-19. CDR3: CASSQDFMSQQAIYGYTF. The DNA for the CDR3 is TGCGCCAGCAGCCAAGATTTCATGTCCCAGCAGGCCATCTATGGCTACACCTTC.